The text below deals with one T cell receptor beta chain. Antigen unknown. At one boundary the junction diverges from the germline segment, which might be a read error. This sample stems from a study of blood T cells in healthy people across ages. The CDR3 covers 11 residues. The V gene's germline CDR1 is SGHAT and CDR2 FQNNGV. Study conclusions and caveats: Older age went with lower TCR beta diversity per million T cells, in a roughly linear way.

Per-sample PBMC isolation yielded at least 6.5 million cells. Per individual sample, total RNA of at least 6 micrograms was extracted. Sample-barcoded 5' priming and a J-beta primer mix drove a second PCR of about 6 to 12 cycles. CDR3-containing paired-end reads numbered at least 2.5 million in each sample. Each CDR3 protein is one row after TCRdb ran MiXCR on the 5' RACE reads. The table includes about 570,000 distinct CDR3 sequences, 27% detected once. The clonotype comes from an older woman in good health. The rearrangement uses TRBV11-2 and TRBJ2-1, with D unresolved. What was sequenced was blood. The CDR3 nucleotides are TGTGCCAGCAGCCCCCACAATGAGCAGTCCTTC. Protein: CASSPHNEQSF.